This entry concerns a single T cell receptor beta chain. This sample was included in a study of blood T cell repertoires in COVID-19. The length of the CDR3 is 13 residues. From germline, CDR1 is MNHEY and CDR2 SMNVEV (reference sequence). The V segment lost 8 bases and the J segment 6 bases; nucleotides outside the gene matches: 7. Data came from immunoSEQ multiplex PCR; TCRdb stores just in-frame clones and leaves some out. The table shows over 100,000 clones, with less than 90% occurring only once. The chain recombines TRBV27 with TRBJ2-5; 9 bases align to TRBD1. Sequenced material: PBMCs or T cells enriched from blood (not recorded which). The source of this sequence is a woman in her thirties who had recovered from COVID-19. CDR3: CASSGQGTKTQYF. The CDR3 DNA is TGTGCCAGCTCCGGACAGGGGACGAAGACCCAGTACTTC.